The 20 T cell receptor beta chains listed next were all sequenced from one sample in a study of blood T cell dynamics during melanoma immunotherapy. Described time point: week 3, after first cycle of checkpoint inhibitor. The protocol was immunoSEQ multiplex PCR, while the TCRdb copy is restricted to in-frame clones and leaves out a portion. The sample contains fewer than 15,000 clones, 80% to 90% of which appear only once. The sample consisted of blood, taken from a patient treated with checkpoint blockade. Receptors originate from a human donor with melanoma.

The V gene is TRBV4-1, the J gene TRBJ2-1, with D hard to call. V was cut by 2 bases and J by 4 bases, with 9 bases left in between. The CDR3 is 14 residues long. Germline V gene lookup returns CDR1 MGHRA and CDR2 YSYEKL. CDR3 amino acids: CASSQPVQYNEQFF. In nucleotides, the CDR3 is TGCGCCAGCAGCCAACCCGTCCAATACAATGAGCAGTTCTTC.

The genes are TRBV27 and TRBJ2-7, with a tentative D call TRBD2 (6 bases). Between the trimmed V and J ends, which lost 8 bases and 1 base, there was a span of 15 bases. The germline CDR1 and CDR2 sequences are MNHEY and SMNVEV (reference sequence). CDR3 length equals 14 residues. In nucleotides, the CDR3 is TGTGCCAGCGCGAAAATAGCGGAATCCTACGAGCAGTACTTC. The encoded protein is CASAKIAESYEQYF.

The chain links TRBV28 to TRBJ2-2; 9 nucleotides line up with TRBD2. CDR3 length equals 15 residues. Germline-derived CDR1 and CDR2 are MDHEN and SYDVKM. V was clipped by 2 bases and J by 5 bases; unmatched bases: 3. CDR3 region: CASSLHSGSTGELFF. The CDR3, as DNA: TGTGCCAGCAGTTTACATAGCGGGAGTACCGGGGAGCTGTTTTTT. Based on the CDR3 plus reference TRBV28 and TRBJ2-2, the full variable domain is DVKVTQSSRYLVKRTGEKVFLECVQDMDHENMFWYRQDPGLGLRLIYFSYDVKMKEKGDIPEGYSVSREKKERFSLILESASTNQTSMYLCASSLHSGSTGELFFGEGSRLTVL.

This sequence joins TRBV27 and TRBJ1-4, with D tentatively TRBD1 (5 bases). CDR3 size: 12 residues. V was shortened by 5 bases and J by 11 bases, with 12 bases between the two germline ends. CDR1 MNHEY and CDR2 SMNVEV come from the germline V gene (reference sequence). The CDR3 protein is CASSGPWGKLFF. CDR3 bases: TGTGCCAGCAGTGGGCCCTGGGGGAAACTGTTTTTT.

V is TRBV7-3 and J is TRBJ1-1, with D maybe TRBD1 (6 bases). The CDR3 sequence is 15 residues long. Germline assignment: CDR1 SGHTA and CDR2 FQGTGA. The ends were cut back, 0 bases at V and 0 bases at J, with 8 bases in the middle. The CDR3 DNA follows: TGTGCCAGCAGCTTAACAGGGGGGGTGAACACTGAAGCTTTCTTT. Translating it yields CASSLTGGVNTEAFF.

V usage is TRBV9 and J usage is TRBJ1-2; TRBD1 matches at 10 bases. Germline CDR1 is SGDLS and CDR2 is YYNGEE. The CDR3 loop spans 17 amino acids. With V trimmed by 0 bases and J by 3 bases, 8 bases remained unmatched. The CDR3, as DNA: TGTGCCAGCAGCGTAGGGGCGACAGGGGGCTCTCACTATGGCTACACCTTC. This sequence encodes CASSVGATGGSHYGYTF.

The chain carries TRBV19 and TRBJ2-1; D is uncertain. V was pared by 2 bases and J by 9 bases, with 8 bases between. Germline CDR1 is LNHDA and CDR2 is SQIVND (reference sequence). This CDR3 has 12 residues. DNA for the CDR3: TGTGCCAGTAGTATATACGCAGCTGAGCAGTTCTTC. It translates to CASSIYAAEQFF.

V usage is TRBV7-3 and J usage is TRBJ2-2, with 8 nucleotides matching TRBD2. The germline gives CDR1 SGHTA, CDR2 FQGTGA. There are 14 residues in the CDR3. Trimming took 2 bases from V and 7 from J; bases not matched to a gene: 3. The CDR3 is CASSLSGGGGELFF. Here the CDR3 DNA reads TGTGCCAGCAGCTTATCCGGGGGGGGCGGGGAGCTGTTTTTT. The variable domain in full, with the rest retrieved from reference TRBV7-3 and TRBJ2-2, is GAGVSQTPSNKVTEKGKYVELRCDPISGHTALYWYRQSLGQGPEFLIYFQGTGAADDSGLPNDRFFAVRPEGSVSTLKIQRTERGDSAVYLCASSLSGGGGELFFGEGSRLTVL.

This clone was found once. The chain couples TRBV7-2 to TRBJ2-2, with TRBD2 matching 11 bases. The CDR3 is 16 amino acids. Looked up from germline, CDR1 is SGHTA and CDR2 is FQGNSA. The trim removed 2 bases at V and 4 bases at J, leaving 3 bases unmatched. The CDR3 region has the DNA TGTGCCAGCAGCTTAACTAGCGGGAGAGTCACCGGGGAGCTGTTTTTT. Encoded protein: CASSLTSGRVTGELFF.

J is TRBJ2-2 and V is TRBV27, with D perhaps matching TRBD2 (5 bases). Germline CDR1 MNHEY, CDR2 SMNVEV (reference sequence). With 3 bases removed from V and 7 bases from J, the gap between germline ends came to 18 bases. This CDR3 contains 16 residues. CDR3 region: CASSFIARIEGGELFF. DNA of the CDR3: TGTGCCAGCAGTTTCATCGCTAGGATCGAGGGCGGGGAGCTGTTTTTT.

V is TRBV6-5 and J is TRBJ2-2, with no clear D. V lost 6 bases and J lost 7, with 15 bases in between. There are 14 residues in the CDR3. From germline, CDR1 is MNHEY and CDR2 SVGAGI. CDR3 in amino acids: CASRRTGGIGELFF. CDR3 DNA sequence: TGTGCCAGCAGACGCACGGGCGGAATCGGGGAGCTGTTTTTT.

The V gene is TRBV6-1, the J gene TRBJ2-5; D is undetermined. The CDR3 contains 12 residues. The V end was cut by 4 bases, the J end by 5 bases, with 8 bases between. Germline V CDR1 and CDR2: MNHNS, SASEGT. CDR3 protein: CASSVLGETQYF. Here the CDR3 DNA reads TGTGCCAGCAGTGTTTTAGGGGAGACCCAGTACTTC.

This clone was seen more than once but under ten times. The chain combines TRBV30 with TRBJ1-1; D is undetermined. Germline V lookup: CDR1 GTSNPN, CDR2 SVGIG (reference sequence). This CDR3 has 12 residues. Trimming removed 0 bases at V and 0 bases at J, with 2 bases between. CDR3 in DNA: TGTGCCTGGAGTGTACTGAACACTGAAGCTTTCTTT. Residues: CAWSVLNTEAFF.

This clone was counted a single time. J is TRBJ2-5 and V is TRBV29-1; D not resolved. Germline V gene sequence: CDR1 SQVTM, CDR2 ANQGSEA. The CDR3 consists of 11 residues. Trimming removed 3 bases from V and 8 bases from J, with 10 bases in between. CDR3 amino acids: CSVDRSSTQYF. The DNA for the CDR3 is TGCAGCGTTGATCGCTCTAGTACCCAGTACTTC.

The chain carries TRBV7-9 and TRBJ1-2; 8 bases are a match to TRBD1. The germline V gene encodes CDR1 SEHNR and CDR2 FQNEAQ (reference sequence). Trimming removed 0 bases from V and 4 bases from J; junction bases left unmatched: 7. The CDR3 extends over 16 amino acids. This chain's CDR3 is CASSLARDRWFYGYTF. The CDR3 bases are TGTGCCAGCAGCTTAGCCCGGGACAGGTGGTTCTATGGCTACACCTTC.

This clone has more than one count but fewer than ten. This sequence joins TRBV19 and TRBJ2-1; D unresolved. V lost 3 bases to trimming and J lost 6 bases, with 12 bases between them. The germline V gene has CDR1 LNHDA and CDR2 SQIVND (reference sequence). The CDR3 runs to 14 residues. The CDR3 spells CASSINGMSNEQFF. CDR3 coding DNA: TGTGCCAGTAGTATCAACGGTATGTCCAATGAGCAGTTCTTC.

This clone has just one count. This chain connects TRBV6-4 to TRBJ2-2; no clear D. The CDR3 consists of 13 residues. Per germline, CDR1 MRHNA and CDR2 SNTAGT. V was trimmed by 0 bases and J by 3 bases, leaving 2 bases between them. The CDR3 region is CASSDSDTGELFF. The CDR3 nucleotides are TGTGCCAGCAGTGACTCAGACACCGGGGAGCTGTTTTTT.

This clone was counted between two and nine times. The V call is TRBV29-1, the J call TRBJ2-2, with D perhaps matching TRBD2 (6 bases). Germline-derived CDR1 and CDR2 are SQVTM and ANQGSEA. This CDR3 has 14 residues. Trimming removed 7 bases from V and 4 bases from J, with 16 bases in between. CDR3 sequence: CSAGGLASTGELFF. DNA of the CDR3: TGCAGCGCCGGGGGACTGGCGAGCACCGGGGAGCTGTTTTTT.

The chain couples TRBV9 to TRBJ1-2; D possibly corresponds to TRBD1 (5 bases). This CDR3 is 15 amino acids long. The V end lost 0 bases, the J end lost 2 bases, and 11 bases lay between the germline ends. The germline V gene has CDR1 SGDLS and CDR2 YYNGEE. The CDR3 DNA reads TGTGCCAGCAGCGTAGCGTTGGAGGGGAACTATGGCTACACCTTC. Residues: CASSVALEGNYGYTF.

Comments on this clone: A read error may account for a junction end that differs from germline. The chain links TRBV4-3 to TRBJ2-6; no firm D call. CDR1 is LGHNA and CDR2 is YSLEER in the germline V gene. The CDR3 covers 16 residues. CDR3 coding DNA: TGCGCCAGCAGCGAAGATATGAACGACGGGGCCAACGTCCTGACTTTC. Translation gives CASSEDMNDGANVLTF.